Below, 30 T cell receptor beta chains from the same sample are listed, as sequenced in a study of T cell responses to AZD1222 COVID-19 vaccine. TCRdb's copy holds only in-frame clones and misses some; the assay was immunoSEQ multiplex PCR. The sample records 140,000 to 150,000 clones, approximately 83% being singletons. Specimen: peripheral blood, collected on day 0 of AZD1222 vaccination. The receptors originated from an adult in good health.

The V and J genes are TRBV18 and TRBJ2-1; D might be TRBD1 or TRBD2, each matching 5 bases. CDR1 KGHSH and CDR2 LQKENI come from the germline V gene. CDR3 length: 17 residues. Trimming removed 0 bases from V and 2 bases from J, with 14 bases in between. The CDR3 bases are TGTGCCAGCTCACCACCGCTGGGGGAAATTGCCTACAATGAGCAGTTCTTC. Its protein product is CASSPPLGEIAYNEQFF.

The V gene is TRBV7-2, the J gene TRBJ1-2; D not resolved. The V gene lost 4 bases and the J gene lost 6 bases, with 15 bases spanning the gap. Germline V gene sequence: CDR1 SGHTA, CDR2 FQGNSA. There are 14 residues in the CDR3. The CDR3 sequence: CASSSPGGSHGYTF. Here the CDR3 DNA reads TGTGCCAGCAGCTCCCCGGGCGGGAGCCATGGCTACACCTTC.

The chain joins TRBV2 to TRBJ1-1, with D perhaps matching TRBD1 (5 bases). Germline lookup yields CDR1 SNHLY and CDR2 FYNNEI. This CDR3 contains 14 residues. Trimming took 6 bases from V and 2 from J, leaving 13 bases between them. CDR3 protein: CASRPGTYNTEAFF. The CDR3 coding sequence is TGTGCCAGCAGGCCCGGGACTTATAACACTGAAGCTTTCTTT.

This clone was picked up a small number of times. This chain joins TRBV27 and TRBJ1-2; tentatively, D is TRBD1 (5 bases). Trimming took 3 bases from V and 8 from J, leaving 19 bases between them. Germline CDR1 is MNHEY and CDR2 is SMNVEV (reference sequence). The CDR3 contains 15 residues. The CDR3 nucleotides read TGTGCCAGCAGTTTCTGGAATGGAGGGCAGGGAGGCTACACCTTC. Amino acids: CASSFWNGGQGGYTF.

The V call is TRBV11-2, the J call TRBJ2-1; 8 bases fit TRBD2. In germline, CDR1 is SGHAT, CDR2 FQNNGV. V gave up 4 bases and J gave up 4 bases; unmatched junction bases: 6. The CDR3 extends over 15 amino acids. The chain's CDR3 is CASSYHSGSYNEQFF. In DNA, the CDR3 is TGTGCCAGCAGCTATCACAGCGGGAGTTACAATGAGCAGTTCTTC.

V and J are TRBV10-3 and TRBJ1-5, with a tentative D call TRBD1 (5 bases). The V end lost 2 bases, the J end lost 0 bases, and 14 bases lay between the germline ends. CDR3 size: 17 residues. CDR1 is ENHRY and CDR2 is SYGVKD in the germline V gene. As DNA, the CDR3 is TGTGCCATCAGTGAGATAATGGGACCGAATAGCAATCAGCCCCAGCATTTT. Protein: CAISEIMGPNSNQPQHF.

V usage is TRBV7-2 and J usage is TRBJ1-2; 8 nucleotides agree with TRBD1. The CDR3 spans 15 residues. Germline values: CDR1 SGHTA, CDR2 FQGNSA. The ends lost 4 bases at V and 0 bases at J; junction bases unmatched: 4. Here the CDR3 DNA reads TGTGCCAGCAGCTCAGGACAGGGAGCTAACTATGGCTACACCTTC. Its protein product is CASSSGQGANYGYTF.

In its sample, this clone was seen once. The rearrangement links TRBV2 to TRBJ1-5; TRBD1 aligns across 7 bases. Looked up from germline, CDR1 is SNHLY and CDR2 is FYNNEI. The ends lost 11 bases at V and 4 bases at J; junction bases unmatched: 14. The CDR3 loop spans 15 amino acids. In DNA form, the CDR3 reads TGTGCCGTCAACACCGGGACAGAACCTAATCAGCCCCAGCATTTT. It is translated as CAVNTGTEPNQPQHF.

CDR3 nucleotides: TGCGCCGGGGACAGGGAGCAGTACTTC. Its translation: CAGDREQYF. The chain is built from TRBV5-1 and TRBJ2-7, with 8 bases lining up with TRBD1. From germline, CDR1 is SGHRS and CDR2 YFSETQ. This CDR3 is built from 9 residues. Trimming took 10 bases from V and 7 from J; bases not matched to a gene: 1.

The CDR3 region is CACSIGFSETQYF. The CDR3 DNA is TGTGCCTGCTCGATAGGGTTTTCGGAGACCCAGTACTTC. This chain links TRBV30 with TRBJ2-5; D remains ambiguous. Trimming stripped 6 bases from V and 5 bases from J, with 16 bases between. The CDR3 totals 13 residues. Looked up from germline, CDR1 is GTSNPN and CDR2 is SVGIG (reference sequence).

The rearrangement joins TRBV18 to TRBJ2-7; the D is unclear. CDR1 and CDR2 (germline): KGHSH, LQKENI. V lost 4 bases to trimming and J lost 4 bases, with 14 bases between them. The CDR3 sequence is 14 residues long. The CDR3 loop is CASSRSAVIYEQYF. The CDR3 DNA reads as TGTGCCAGCTCACGGAGCGCTGTCATTTACGAGCAGTACTTC.

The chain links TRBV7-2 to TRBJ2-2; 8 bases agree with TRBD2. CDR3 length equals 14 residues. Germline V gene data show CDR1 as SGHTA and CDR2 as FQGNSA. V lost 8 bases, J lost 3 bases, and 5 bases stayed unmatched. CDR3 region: CASEKLADTGELFF. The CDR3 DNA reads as TGTGCCAGCGAGAAACTAGCGGACACCGGGGAGCTGTTTTTT.

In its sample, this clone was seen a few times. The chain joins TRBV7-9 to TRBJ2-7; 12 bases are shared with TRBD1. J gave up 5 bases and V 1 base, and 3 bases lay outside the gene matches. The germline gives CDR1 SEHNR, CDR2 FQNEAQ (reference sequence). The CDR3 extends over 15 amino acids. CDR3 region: CASSLVGDRGHEQYF. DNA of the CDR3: TGTGCCAGCAGCTTAGTGGGGGACAGGGGGCACGAGCAGTACTTC.

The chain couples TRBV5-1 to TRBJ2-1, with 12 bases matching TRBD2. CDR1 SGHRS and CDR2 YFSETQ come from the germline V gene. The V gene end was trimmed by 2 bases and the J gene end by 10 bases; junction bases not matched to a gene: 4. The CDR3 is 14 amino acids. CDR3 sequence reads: CASSLTGTSGEQFF. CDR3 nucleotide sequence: TGCGCCAGCAGCTTAACCGGGACTAGCGGGGAGCAGTTCTTC.

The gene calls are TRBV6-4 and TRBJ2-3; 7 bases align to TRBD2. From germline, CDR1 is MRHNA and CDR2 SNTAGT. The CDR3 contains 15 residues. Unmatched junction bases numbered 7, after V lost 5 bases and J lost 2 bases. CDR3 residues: CASSSERGHTDTQYF. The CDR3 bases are TGTGCCAGCAGTTCCGAGCGGGGTCACACAGATACGCAGTATTTT.

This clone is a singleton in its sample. The CDR3 DNA is TGTGCCAGCAGGCCGGGACAGGGCCACTCTGGGGCCAACGTCCTGACTTTC. Its protein product is CASRPGQGHSGANVLTF. The chain carries TRBV11-2 and TRBJ2-6; 9 bases align to TRBD1. This CDR3 is built from 17 residues. Germline-derived CDR1 and CDR2 are SGHAT and FQNNGV. V was pared by 6 bases and J by 0 bases, with 6 bases of the junction left unmatched.

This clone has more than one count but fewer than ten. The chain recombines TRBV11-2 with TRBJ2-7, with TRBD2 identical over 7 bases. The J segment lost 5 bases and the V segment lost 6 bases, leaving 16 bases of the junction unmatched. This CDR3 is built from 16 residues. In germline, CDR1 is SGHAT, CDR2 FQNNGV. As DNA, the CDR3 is TGTGCCAGCAGATTTTTTCTGGGCGGGAGTTTCCACGAGCAGTACTTC. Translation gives CASRFFLGGSFHEQYF.

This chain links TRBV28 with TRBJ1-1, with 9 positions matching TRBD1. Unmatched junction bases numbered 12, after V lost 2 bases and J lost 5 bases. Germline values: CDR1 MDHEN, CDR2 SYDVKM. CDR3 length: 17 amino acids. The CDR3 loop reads CASSLGTGIGWRTEAFF. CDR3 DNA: TGTGCCAGCAGTTTAGGGACAGGGATTGGCTGGAGGACTGAAGCTTTCTTT.

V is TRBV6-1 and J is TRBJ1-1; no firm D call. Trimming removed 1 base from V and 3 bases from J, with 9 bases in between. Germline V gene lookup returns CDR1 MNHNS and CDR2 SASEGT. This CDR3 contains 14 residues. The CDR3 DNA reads TGTGCCAGCAGTGAAGTGGCCGGGTACACTGAAGCTTTCTTT. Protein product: CASSEVAGYTEAFF.

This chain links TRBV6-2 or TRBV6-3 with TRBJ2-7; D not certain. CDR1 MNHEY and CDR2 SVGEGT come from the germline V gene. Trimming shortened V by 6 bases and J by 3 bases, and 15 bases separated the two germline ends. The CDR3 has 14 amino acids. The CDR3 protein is CASSSYEDSYEQYF. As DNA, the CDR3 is TGTGCCAGCAGCTCTTACGAGGATAGCTACGAGCAGTACTTC.

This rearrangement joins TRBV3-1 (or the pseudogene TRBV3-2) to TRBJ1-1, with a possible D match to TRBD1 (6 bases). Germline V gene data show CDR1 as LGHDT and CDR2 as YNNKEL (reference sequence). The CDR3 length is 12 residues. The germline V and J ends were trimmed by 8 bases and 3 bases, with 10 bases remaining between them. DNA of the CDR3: TGTGCCAGCGGTCGGACAGACACTGAAGCTTTCTTT. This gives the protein CASGRTDTEAFF.

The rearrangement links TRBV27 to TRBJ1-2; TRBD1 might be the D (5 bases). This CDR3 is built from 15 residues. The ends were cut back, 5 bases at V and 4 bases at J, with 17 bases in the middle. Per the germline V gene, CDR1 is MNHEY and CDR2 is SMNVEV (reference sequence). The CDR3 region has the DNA TGTGCCAGCAGTCACCGCCGGGACGGCCTCTATGGCTACACCTTC. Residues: CASSHRRDGLYGYTF.

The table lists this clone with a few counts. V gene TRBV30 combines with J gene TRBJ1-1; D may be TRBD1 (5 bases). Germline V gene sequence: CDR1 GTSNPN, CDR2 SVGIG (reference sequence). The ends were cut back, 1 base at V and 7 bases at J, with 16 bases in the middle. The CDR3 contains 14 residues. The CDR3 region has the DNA TGTGCCTGGAGTGGCGGGACGGTTGTAAATGAAGCTTTCTTT. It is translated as CAWSGGTVVNEAFF. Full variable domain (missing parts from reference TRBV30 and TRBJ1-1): SQTIHQWPATLVQPVGSPLSLECTVEGTSNPNLYWYRQAAGRGLQLLFYSVGIGQISSEVPQNLSASRPQDRQFILSSKKLLLSDSGFYLCAWSGGTVVNEAFFGQGTRLTVV.

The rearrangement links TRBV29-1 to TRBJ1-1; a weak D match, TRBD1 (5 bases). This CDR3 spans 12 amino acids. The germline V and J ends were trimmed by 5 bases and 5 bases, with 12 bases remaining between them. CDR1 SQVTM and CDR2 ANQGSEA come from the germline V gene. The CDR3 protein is CSVLDTPTEAFF. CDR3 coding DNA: TGCAGCGTTTTGGACACCCCGACTGAAGCTTTCTTT.

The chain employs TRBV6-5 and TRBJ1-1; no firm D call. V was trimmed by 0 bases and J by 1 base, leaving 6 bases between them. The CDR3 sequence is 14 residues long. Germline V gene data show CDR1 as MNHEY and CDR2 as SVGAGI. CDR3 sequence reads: CASSYSRKNTEAFF. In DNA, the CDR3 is TGTGCCAGCAGTTACTCGAGGAAGAACACTGAAGCTTTCTTT.

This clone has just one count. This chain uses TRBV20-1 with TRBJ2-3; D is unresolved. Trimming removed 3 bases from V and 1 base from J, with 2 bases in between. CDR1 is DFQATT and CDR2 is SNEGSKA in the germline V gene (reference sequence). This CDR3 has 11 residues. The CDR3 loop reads CSASGTDTQYF. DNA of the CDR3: TGCAGTGCTAGTGGCACAGATACGCAGTATTTT.

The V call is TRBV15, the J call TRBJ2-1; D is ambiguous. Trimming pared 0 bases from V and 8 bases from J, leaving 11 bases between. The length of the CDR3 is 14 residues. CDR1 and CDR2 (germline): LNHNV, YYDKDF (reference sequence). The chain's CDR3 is CATSRDSGFYEQFF. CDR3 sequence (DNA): TGTGCCACCAGCAGAGATTCCGGGTTCTATGAGCAGTTCTTC.

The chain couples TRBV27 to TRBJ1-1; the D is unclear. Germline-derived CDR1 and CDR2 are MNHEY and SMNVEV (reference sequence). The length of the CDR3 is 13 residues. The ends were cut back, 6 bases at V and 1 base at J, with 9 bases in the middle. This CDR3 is CASSPDGNTEAFF. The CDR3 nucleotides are TGTGCCAGCAGCCCGGACGGGAACACTGAAGCTTTCTTT.

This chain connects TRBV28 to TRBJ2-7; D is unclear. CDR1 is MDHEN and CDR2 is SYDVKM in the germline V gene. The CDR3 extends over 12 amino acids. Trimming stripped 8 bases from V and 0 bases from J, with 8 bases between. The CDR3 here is CASSQPSYEQYF. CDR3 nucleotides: TGTGCCAGCTCACAGCCCTCCTACGAGCAGTACTTC.

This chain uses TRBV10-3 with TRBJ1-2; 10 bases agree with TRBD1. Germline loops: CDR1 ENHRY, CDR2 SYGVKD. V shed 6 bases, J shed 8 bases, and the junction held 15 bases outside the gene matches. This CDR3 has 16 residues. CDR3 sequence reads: CAISDGSGQGLGGYTF. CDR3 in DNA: TGTGCCATCAGCGACGGCTCGGGACAGGGGTTGGGCGGCTACACCTTC.